This TCR beta chain comes out of a study of siplizumab effects on memory and regulatory T cells (dated by TCRdb to between 2018 and 2021). As for the study more broadly: The study looked at the effect of siplizumab, an anti-CD2 antibody, on alloreactive T-cell subsets in allogeneic mixed lymphocyte reactions made from human PBMCs. The research as a whole found: No functional confirmation was obtained for the suppressive function of proliferating Tregs from siplizumab cultures. The cumulative frequency of alloreactive sequences that could be traced back to unstimulated CD4+ memory T cells was significantly reduced by siplizumab. Sequences below about 10^-5 frequency were poorly captured, so only a minor fraction of alloreactive clones could be mapped to unstimulated subsets. Greater diversity appeared to be present in unstimulated naive T cells than in memory T cells, and a substantial contribution to the alloresponse seemed to be made by naive cells. Among mappable alloreactive CD4+ clones, the Treg-derived fraction averaged nearly 70% with siplizumab versus roughly 29% in control reactions. About 75-95% of proliferating CD4+ or CD8+ clones could not be given a naive or memory phenotype.

Library method: the immunoSEQ multiplex PCR assay. Some 100,000 TCR templates per sample were assayed by the deep sequencing platform. Genomic DNA extracted from sorted T cells was used for TCRbeta CDR3 sequencing. On the authors' methods: The R programming language was used for the clonal analysis of the TCRbeta CDR3 data. Alloreactive CD4+ and CD8+ clones were defined by comparing unstimulated samples with post-reaction CFSE-low samples. Regulatory or non-regulatory origin was assigned to alloreactive CD4+ clones by matching of sequences to sorted unstimulated Treg and non-Treg repertoires. This is the immuneACCESS table as TCRdb keeps it, with only in-frame sequences that have V and J called. A part of the clones is gone; compared with another copy, unresolved V genes explain less than half, and the rest is unexplained. V and J calls and clone size are given by that table; D and trimming were obtained from the DNA. This sample gives some 100,000 clones in total; roughly 94% of them show up just once. Roughly 0.6% of the sample rests with the top ten.

Sorted unstimulated T cells and proliferating T cells recovered from mixed lymphocyte reactions were subjected to TCRbeta CDR3 sequencing. Fresh whole blood from more than 8 HLA-typed healthy donors was used as the source from which PBMCs were isolated. To map where alloreactive clones came from, CD4+ regulatory T cells in the unstimulated state were FACS-sorted. This clone has only one observation. The specificity of this receptor is unknown. One base away there is no much larger clone; base qualities are not given. The germline ends are 7 bases apart after V is trimmed by 6 bases and J by 1 base. The germline V gene specifies MRHNA as CDR1 and SNTAGT as CDR2. The CDR3, from cysteine to phenylalanine, totals 13 residues. The retained sequence is limited to the CDR3, 39 bases, with the frame set at the first base.

The V and J segments used are TRBV6-4 and TRBJ1-3; a confident D gene designation cannot be given. The material sequenced was Tregs sorted from blood. The TCR comes from a human donor in good health. CDR3 region: CASRVGSGNTIYF. The sequenced DNA: TGTGCCAGCAGAGTAGGTTCTGGAAACACCATATATTTT.